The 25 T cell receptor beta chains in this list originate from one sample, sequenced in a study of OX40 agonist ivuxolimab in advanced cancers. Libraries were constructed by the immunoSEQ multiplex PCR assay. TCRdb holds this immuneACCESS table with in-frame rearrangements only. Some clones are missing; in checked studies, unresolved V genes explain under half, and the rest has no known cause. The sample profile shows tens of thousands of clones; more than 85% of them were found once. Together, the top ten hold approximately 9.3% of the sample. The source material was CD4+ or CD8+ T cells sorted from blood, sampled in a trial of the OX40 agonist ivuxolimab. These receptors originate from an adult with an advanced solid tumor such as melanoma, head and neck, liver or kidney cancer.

The CDR3 reads CASSVGRAPNEQYF. Here the CDR3 DNA reads TGTGCCAGCAGCGTAGGTCGTGCTCCAAACGAGCAGTACTTC. The V call is TRBV9, the J call TRBJ2-7, with D hard to call. In germline, CDR1 is SGDLS, CDR2 YYNGEE. The length of the CDR3 is 14 residues. V lost 0 bases and J 5 bases, leaving 12 bases between the germline ends.

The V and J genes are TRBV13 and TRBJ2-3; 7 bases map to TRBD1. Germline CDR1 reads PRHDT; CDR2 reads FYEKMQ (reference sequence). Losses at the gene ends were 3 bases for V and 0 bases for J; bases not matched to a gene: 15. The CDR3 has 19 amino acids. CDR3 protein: CASSFRDSPFEASTDTQYF. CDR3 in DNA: TGTGCCAGCAGCTTCCGGGACAGCCCATTCGAAGCTAGCACAGATACGCAGTATTTT.

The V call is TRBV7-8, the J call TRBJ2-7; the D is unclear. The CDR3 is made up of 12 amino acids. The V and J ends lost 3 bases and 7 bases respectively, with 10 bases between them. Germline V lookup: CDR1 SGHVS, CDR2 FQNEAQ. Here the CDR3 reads CASSLLRGEQYF. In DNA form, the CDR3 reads TGTGCCAGCAGCTTGCTTCGAGGTGAGCAGTACTTC.

The DNA of the CDR3 is TGTGCCAGCAGCCCCTTCCTAGCGGGGTTACAGACAGATACGCAGTATTTT. This codes for CASSPFLAGLQTDTQYF. The rearrangement links TRBV7-8 to TRBJ2-3; TRBD2 matches 9 bases. The CDR3 loop spans 17 amino acids. J lost 3 bases, V lost 5 bases, and 12 bases had no gene match. The germline V gene encodes CDR1 SGHVS and CDR2 FQNEAQ.

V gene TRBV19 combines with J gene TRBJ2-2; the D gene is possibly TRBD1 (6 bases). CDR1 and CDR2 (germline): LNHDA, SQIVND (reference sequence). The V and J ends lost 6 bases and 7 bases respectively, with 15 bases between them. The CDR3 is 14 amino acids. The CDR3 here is CASRTWTADGELFF. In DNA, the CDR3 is TGTGCCAGTAGAACCTGGACAGCAGACGGGGAGCTGTTTTTT.

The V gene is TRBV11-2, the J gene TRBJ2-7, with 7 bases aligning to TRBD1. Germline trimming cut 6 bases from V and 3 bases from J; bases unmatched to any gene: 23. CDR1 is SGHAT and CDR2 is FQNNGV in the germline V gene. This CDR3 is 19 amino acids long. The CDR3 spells CASSTRDRLRLEGIYEQYF. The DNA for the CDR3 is TGTGCCAGCAGTACCCGGGACAGACTGAGACTTGAGGGGATCTACGAGCAGTACTTC.

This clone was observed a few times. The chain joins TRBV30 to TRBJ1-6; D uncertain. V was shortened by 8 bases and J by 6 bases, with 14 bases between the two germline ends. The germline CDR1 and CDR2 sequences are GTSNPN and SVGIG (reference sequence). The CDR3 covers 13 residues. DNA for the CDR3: TGTGCCCTGGGCGATAGTGGTAATTCACCCCTCCACTTT. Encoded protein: CALGDSGNSPLHF.

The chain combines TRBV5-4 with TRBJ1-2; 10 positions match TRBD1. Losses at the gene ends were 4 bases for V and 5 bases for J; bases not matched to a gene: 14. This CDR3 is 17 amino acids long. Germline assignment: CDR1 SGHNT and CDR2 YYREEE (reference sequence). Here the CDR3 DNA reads TGTGCCAGCAGCGGACTCGGGACAGGGGCCATAGCGTATGGCTACACCTTC. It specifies CASSGLGTGAIAYGYTF.

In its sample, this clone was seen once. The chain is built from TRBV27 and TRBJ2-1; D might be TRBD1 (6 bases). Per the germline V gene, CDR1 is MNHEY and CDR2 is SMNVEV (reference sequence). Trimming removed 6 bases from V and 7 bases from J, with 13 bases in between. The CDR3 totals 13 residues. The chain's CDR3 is CASSYTGLNEQFF. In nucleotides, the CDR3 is TGTGCCAGCAGCTATACAGGGTTGAATGAGCAGTTCTTC.

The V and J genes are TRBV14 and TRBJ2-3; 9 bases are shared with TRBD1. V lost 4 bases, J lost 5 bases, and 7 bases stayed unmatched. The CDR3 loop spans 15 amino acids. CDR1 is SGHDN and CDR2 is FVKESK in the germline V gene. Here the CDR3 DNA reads TGTGCCAGCAGCCTGCAAGGGACAGGGAGAGATACGCAGTATTTT. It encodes CASSLQGTGRDTQYF.

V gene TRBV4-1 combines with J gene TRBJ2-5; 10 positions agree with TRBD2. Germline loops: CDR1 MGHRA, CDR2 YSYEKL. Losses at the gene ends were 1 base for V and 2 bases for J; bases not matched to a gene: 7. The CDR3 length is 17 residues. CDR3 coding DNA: TGCGCCAGCAGCCAAGTGGCTAGCGGGGGTTATCAAGAGACCCAGTACTTC. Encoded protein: CASSQVASGGYQETQYF.

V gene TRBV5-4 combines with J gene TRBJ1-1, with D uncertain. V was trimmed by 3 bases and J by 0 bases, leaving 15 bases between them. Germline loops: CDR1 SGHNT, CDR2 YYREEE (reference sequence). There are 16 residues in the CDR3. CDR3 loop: CASSSLEVRMNTEAFF. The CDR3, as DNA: TGTGCCAGCAGCTCTCTGGAAGTCAGGATGAACACTGAAGCTTTCTTT.

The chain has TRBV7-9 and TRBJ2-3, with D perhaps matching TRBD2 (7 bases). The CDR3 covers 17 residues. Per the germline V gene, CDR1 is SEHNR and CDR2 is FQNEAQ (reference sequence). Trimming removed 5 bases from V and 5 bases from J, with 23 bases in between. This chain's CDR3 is CASSPTFGGRGGDTQYF. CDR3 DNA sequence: TGTGCCAGCAGCCCCACGTTCGGGGGGCGTGGAGGAGATACGCAGTATTTT.

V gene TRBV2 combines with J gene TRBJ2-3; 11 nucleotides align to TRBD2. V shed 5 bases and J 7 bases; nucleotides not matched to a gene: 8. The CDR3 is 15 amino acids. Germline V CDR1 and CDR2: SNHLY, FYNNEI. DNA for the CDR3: TGTGCCAGCAGTCCCTCTAGCGGGGGGCCCCATACGCAGTATTTT. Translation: CASSPSSGGPHTQYF.

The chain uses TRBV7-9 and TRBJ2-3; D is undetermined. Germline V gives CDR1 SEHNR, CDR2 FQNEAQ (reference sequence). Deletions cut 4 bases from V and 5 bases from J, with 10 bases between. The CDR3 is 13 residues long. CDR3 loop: CASSSPGRDTQYF. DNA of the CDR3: TGTGCCAGCAGCTCCCCCGGGCGAGATACGCAGTATTTT.

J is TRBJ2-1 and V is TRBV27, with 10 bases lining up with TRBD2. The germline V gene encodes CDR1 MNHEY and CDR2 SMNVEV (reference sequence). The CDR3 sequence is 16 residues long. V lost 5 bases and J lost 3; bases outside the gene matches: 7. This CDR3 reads CASSHPTSGVYNEQFF. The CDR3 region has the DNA TGTGCCAGCAGTCACCCAACTAGCGGGGTCTACAATGAGCAGTTCTTC.

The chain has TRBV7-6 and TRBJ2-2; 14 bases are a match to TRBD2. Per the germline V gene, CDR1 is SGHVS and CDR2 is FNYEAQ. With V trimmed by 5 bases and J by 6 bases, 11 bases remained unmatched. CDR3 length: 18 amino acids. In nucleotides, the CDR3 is TGTGCCAGCAGCCCGACTAGCGGGGGGGCCGTAGAACCCGGGGAGCTGTTTTTT. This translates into CASSPTSGGAVEPGELFF.

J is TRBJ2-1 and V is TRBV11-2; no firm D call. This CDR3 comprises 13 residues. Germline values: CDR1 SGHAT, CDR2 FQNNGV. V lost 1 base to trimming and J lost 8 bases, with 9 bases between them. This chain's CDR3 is CASSLGMDDEQFF. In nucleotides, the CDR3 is TGTGCCAGCAGCTTAGGAATGGACGATGAGCAGTTCTTC.

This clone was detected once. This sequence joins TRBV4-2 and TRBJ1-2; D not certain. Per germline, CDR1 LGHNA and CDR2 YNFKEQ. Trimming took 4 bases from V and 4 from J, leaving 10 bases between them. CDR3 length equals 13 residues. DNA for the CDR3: TGTGCCAGCAGCCCGCAGGTTTCCTATGGCTACACCTTC. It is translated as CASSPQVSYGYTF.

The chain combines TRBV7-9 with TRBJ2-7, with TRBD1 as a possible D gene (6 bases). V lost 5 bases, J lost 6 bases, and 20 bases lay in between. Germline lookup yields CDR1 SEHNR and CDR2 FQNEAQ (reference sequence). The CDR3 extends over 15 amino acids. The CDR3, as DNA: TGTGCCAGCAGCCTCACAGGGATTGGGGGTATCGAGCAGTACTTC. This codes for CASSLTGIGGIEQYF.

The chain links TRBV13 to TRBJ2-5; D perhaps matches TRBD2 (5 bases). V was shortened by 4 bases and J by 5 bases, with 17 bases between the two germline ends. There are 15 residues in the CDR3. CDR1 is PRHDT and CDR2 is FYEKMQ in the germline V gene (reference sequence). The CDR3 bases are TGTGCCAGCAGCTCGTCTTTTGACCGGAGGGAGACCCAGTACTTC. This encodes CASSSSFDRRETQYF.

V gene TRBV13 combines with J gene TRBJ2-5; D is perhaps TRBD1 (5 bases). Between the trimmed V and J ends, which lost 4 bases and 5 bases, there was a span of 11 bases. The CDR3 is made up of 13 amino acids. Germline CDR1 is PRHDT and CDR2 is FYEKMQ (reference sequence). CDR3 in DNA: TGTGCCAGCAGCTCAGGGATTCCGGAGACCCAGTACTTC. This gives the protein CASSSGIPETQYF.

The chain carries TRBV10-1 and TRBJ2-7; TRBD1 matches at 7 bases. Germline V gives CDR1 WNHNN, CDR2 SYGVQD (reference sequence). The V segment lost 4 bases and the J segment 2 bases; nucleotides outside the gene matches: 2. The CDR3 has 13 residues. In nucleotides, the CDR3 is TGCGCCAGCAGTGGGGGACAGACCTACGAGCAGTACTTC. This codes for CASSGGQTYEQYF.

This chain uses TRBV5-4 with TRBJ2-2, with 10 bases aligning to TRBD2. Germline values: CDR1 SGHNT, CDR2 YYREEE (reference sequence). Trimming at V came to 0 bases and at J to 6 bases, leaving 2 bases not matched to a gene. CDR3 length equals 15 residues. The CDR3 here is CASSLGLAGAGELFF. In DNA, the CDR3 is TGTGCCAGCAGCTTGGGGCTAGCGGGGGCCGGGGAGCTGTTTTTT.

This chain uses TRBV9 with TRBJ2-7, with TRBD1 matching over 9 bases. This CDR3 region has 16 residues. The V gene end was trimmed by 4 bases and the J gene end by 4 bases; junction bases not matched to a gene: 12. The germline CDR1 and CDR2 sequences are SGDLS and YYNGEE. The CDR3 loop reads CASSSQPGQGPYEQYF. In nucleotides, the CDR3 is TGTGCCAGCAGCTCTCAACCGGGACAGGGTCCATACGAGCAGTACTTC.